The entry below gives a single TCR beta chain sequence along with its context. Its antigen is currently unknown. The repertoire was sequenced with immunoSEQ multiplex PCR; TCRdb's copy has only in-frame clones and lacks some. The sample contains 85,000 to 130,000 clones, 93% of which appear only once. The data were taken from a study of siplizumab effects on memory and regulatory T cells. Study-wide points: Naive T cells were seen as more diverse than memory cells and as major alloresponse contributors.

Germline values: CDR1 SEHNR, CDR2 FQNEAQ (reference sequence). V lost 5 bases to trimming and J lost 0 bases, with 16 bases between them. This CDR3 has 16 residues. This chain connects TRBV7-9 to TRBJ2-5; D gene uncertain. The origin of this receptor is a human donor in good health. Sequencing used Tregs sorted from blood. In DNA, the CDR3 is TGTGCCAGCAGCATGGGCCCAGTTAGGTACCAAGAGACCCAGTACTTC. It yields the protein CASSMGPVRYQETQYF.